This T cell receptor beta chain was captured by sequencing in a study of blood T cell repertoires in COVID-19. Whole-study context: The United States, Italy and Spain were the sources of the acute and convalescent COVID-19 samples. The cDNA or gDNA used as material had been derived from T cells, B-cell-depleted T cells, or PBMCs.

Unmatched junction bases numbered 10, after V lost 5 bases and J lost 4 bases. CDR3 length: 18 amino acids. Germline V lookup: CDR1 SGHRS, CDR2 YFSETQ. Libraries were prepared by immunoSEQ multiplex PCR; TCRdb keeps only in-frame clonotypes and omits some of them. The sample lists about 33,000 clones, 85% occurring once. The material sequenced was peripheral blood. The sequence derives from a man in his fifties or sixties with active COVID-19. This rearrangement joins TRBV5-1 to TRBJ2-2, with 14 bases that match TRBD2. CDR3 protein: CASRGTSGSGTTTGELFF. In nucleotides, the CDR3 is TGCGCCAGCAGAGGGACTAGCGGGAGCGGGACGACCACCGGGGAGCTGTTTTTT.